This T cell receptor beta chain is from a study of response to subunit inactivated influenza vaccine (dated 2018 in TCRdb). Some background on the complete study: Deep quantitative profiling of the T cell receptor repertoire was used in the study to follow responses to a trivalent subunit inactivated influenza vaccine. Summary of the overall study and its limitations: It was suggested by the authors that each seasonal influenza vaccination may recruit only a limited number of new T cells.

Library method: RT-PCR. Sequencing relied on an Illumina HiSeq 2500. In TCRdb, the public reads were trimmed at Q25 with fastp and aligned with MiXCR, with productive beta chains retained. When rows share a CDR3 protein, they turn into one entry using the most common DNA and genes. This sample lists around 850,000 distinct CDR3 sequences; less than 20% were detected once. The ten most abundant clones make up 11% of the sample. A distance of 9 bases separates the germline ends of V and J, which lose 6 bases and 2 bases respectively. Inclusive of the bounding cysteine and phenylalanine, the CDR3 is 13 residues long. The only DNA kept is the CDR3, 39 bases in frame from the first base. From a lookup of the germline V gene (reference sequence), CDR1 and CDR2 are MNHNY and SVGAGI. In this sample, this clonotype turned up a few times. Its antigen target is currently unknown. Base quality data are lacking; no much larger clone is found one base away.

The origin of this receptor is a man aged 50-59 years who received an inactivated influenza vaccine. Donor details come from another sample of the same person, matched by shared clones. The rearranged segments are TRBV6-6 and TRBJ2-3; the D region possibly corresponds to TRBD1 (6 bases align). The specimen comprised PBMCs from blood, sampled about 5 days after vaccination. In nucleotides, the sequence is TGTGCCAGCAGATGGACAGCCACAGATACGCAGTATTTT. Its product reads: CASRWTATDTQYF.